This is a list of T cell receptor beta chains from one sample in a study of T cell repertoires in cytomegalovirus infection. These TCRs' antigens remain unknown. In TCRdb, the reads were re-called with MiXCR into one record per CDR3 protein. This sample has more than 45,000 distinct CDR3 sequences; 25% to 40% occur once, and the top ten carry about three quarters. The specimen sequenced was PBMCs, sequenced either directly or after in vitro stimulation (not recorded which). The source is a human donor in good health (CMV status not recorded). Some clones in this sample may be carry-over from other donors' samples. CDR3s leave out the opening cysteine and the closing phenylalanine or tryptophan. Clone size appears in some rows only: once, few, many, or a class for an expanded clone.

len | v_gene | abundance | CDR3aa
9 | TRBV28 | few | ASGGNTEAF
13 | TRBV11-2 | . | ASSSGRGTGGELF
10 | TRBV5-4 | . | ASSGQGSEAF
15 | TRBV3-1 | . | ASSQRGLARYYNEQF
16 | TRBV6-1 | few | ASSESTGSIAGIYEQY
13 | TRBV12-3/TRBV12-4 | few | ASSLGTSGYYEQF
13 | TRBV12-3/TRBV12-4 | . | ASSLAGGWTDTQY
17 | TRBV5-1 | . | ASSPGPTTADSTGNTIY
13 | TRBV6-1 | many | ASSEWTASNTEAF
12 | TRBV10-3 | few | AISATGGYTEAF
12 | TRBV7-9 | . | ASSLQGAEETQY
11 | TRBV20-1 | . | SATRTQGNTIY
13 | TRBV15 | few | ATSRGTGGPYEQY
12 | TRBV19 | . | ASSIQSSSYEQY
19 | TRBV7-2 | . | ASSWGPGVSGGYSGANVLT